This TCR beta chain comes out of a study of CD8 T cells in ankylosing spondylitis. CDR1 and CDR2 (germline): KGHDR, SFDVKD. Trimming shortened V by 0 bases and J by 1 base, and 5 bases separated the two germline ends. The CDR3 is 15 residues long. Worth noting for this clonotype: Its antigen is undetermined.

Study observations and caveats: Seven to nine highly homologous variants formed a TCR beta motif that appeared characteristic of ankylosing spondylitis blood.

The authors made TCR beta libraries by quantitative 5'-RACE with molecular barcodes. TCRdb redid the calling of the 5' RACE reads with MiXCR, one entry per CDR3 protein. This table holds 350,000 to 400,000 distinct CDR3 sequences, 20% to 25% found once. This rearrangement joins TRBV24-1 to TRBJ2-2; D is uncertain. The sequence was collected from a male donor with ankylosing spondylitis or in good health (not recorded which). Sequences were obtained from blood, either unsorted or a sorted T cell fraction (not recorded which). DNA of the CDR3: TGTGCCACCAGTGATTTGGGCGGGAACACCGGGGAGCTGTTTTTT. The encoded protein is CATSDLGGNTGELFF.